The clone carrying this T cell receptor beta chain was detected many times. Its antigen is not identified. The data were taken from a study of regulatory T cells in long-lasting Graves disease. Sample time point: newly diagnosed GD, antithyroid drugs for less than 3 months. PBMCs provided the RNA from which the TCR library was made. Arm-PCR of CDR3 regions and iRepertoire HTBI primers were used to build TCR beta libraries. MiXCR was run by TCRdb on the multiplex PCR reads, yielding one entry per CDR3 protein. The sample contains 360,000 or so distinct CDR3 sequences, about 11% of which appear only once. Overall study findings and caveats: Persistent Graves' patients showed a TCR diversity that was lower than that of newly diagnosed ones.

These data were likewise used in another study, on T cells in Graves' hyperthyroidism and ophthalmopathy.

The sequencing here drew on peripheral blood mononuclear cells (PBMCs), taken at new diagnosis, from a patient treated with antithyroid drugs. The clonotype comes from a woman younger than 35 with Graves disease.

The CDR3 reads CASSLDRDQETQYF. The CDR3 DNA reads TGTGCCAGCAGCTTAGATCGGGATCAAGAGACCCAGTACTTC. This chain links TRBV7-3 with TRBJ2-5; tentatively, D is TRBD2 (5 bases). V lost 2 bases, J lost 2 bases, and 9 bases lay in between. The CDR3 has 14 amino acids. Germline V CDR1 and CDR2: SGHTA, FQGTGA. Drawing the rest from reference TRBV7-3 and TRBJ2-5, the complete variable domain is GAGVSQTPSNKVTEKGKYVELRCDPISGHTALYWYRQSLGQGPEFLIYFQGTGAADDSGLPNDRFFAVRPEGSVSTLKIQRTERGDSAVYLCASSLDRDQETQYFGPGTRLLVL.